This is a list of T cell receptor beta chains from one sample in a study of T-cell memory formation after mild COVID-19. TCRdb passed the 5' RACE reads through MiXCR, listing each CDR3 protein once. The repertoire holds under 550,000 distinct CDR3 sequences, with roughly 20% as singletons. Sequencing used PBMCs or a T cell subset sorted from them (not recorded which). These receptors were obtained from an adult woman who had mild COVID-19 (a few samples of this study predate the infection). Cell type and time point are not known. The CDR3 runs from the conserved cysteine through the conserved F or W.

j_gene: TRBJ1-3
v_gene: TRBV5-1
len: 16
CDR3aa: CASSLEGQSRGNTIYF

j_gene: TRBJ2-7
v_gene: TRBV27
len: 15
CDR3aa: CASSFTTGPSYEQYF

j_gene: TRBJ2-1
v_gene: TRBV7-9
len: 15
CDR3aa: CASRVSGYSYNEQFF

j_gene: TRBJ2-5
v_gene: TRBV4-1
len: 12
CDR3aa: CASSQPQETQYF

j_gene: TRBJ2-1
v_gene: TRBV7-9
len: 15
CDR3aa: CASSLVLAGAGEQFF

j_gene: TRBJ1-5
v_gene: TRBV5-5
len: 13
CDR3aa: CASSLRSGEAQHF

j_gene: TRBJ2-1
v_gene: TRBV7-9
len: 16
CDR3aa: CASTPRTGGDLNEQFF

j_gene: TRBJ1-1
v_gene: TRBV5-1
len: 14
CDR3aa: CASSYDDWNTEAFF

j_gene: TRBJ2-1
v_gene: TRBV6-2/TRBV6-3
len: 14
CDR3aa: CASSWAVEFREQFF

j_gene: TRBJ2-1
v_gene: TRBV7-9
len: 16
CDR3aa: CASSHLRGKSYNEQFF

j_gene: TRBJ2-5
v_gene: TRBV12-3/TRBV12-4
len: 12
CDR3aa: CASSFEGETQYF

j_gene: TRBJ1-4
v_gene: TRBV27
len: 14
CDR3aa: CASRGVGVGEKLFF

j_gene: TRBJ1-2
v_gene: TRBV20-1
len: 12
CDR3aa: CSARPDNYGYTF

j_gene: TRBJ2-6
v_gene: TRBV12-3/TRBV12-4
len: 15
CDR3aa: CASSLGTEGANVLTF

j_gene: TRBJ2-7
v_gene: TRBV6-2/TRBV6-3
len: 15
CDR3aa: CASRGTLAGAYEQYF

j_gene: TRBJ2-1
v_gene: TRBV11-2
len: 15
CDR3aa: CASSWGLAGGGEQFF

j_gene: TRBJ2-5
v_gene: TRBV5-1
len: 13
CDR3aa: CASQGQLQETQYF

j_gene: TRBJ2-7
v_gene: TRBV20-1
len: 16
CDR3aa: CSAREDTATFSYEQYF

j_gene: TRBJ1-4
v_gene: TRBV18
len: 17
CDR3aa: CASSPIGQAATNEKLFF

j_gene: TRBJ2-7
v_gene: TRBV25-1
len: 13
CDR3aa: CATYGTASYEQYF

j_gene: TRBJ1-5
v_gene: TRBV4-1
len: 15
CDR3aa: CASSQVGTGDQPQHF

j_gene: TRBJ2-2
v_gene: TRBV7-9
len: 20
CDR3aa: CASSQGRLAGVSLYTGELFF

j_gene: TRBJ2-2
v_gene: TRBV5-1
len: 15
CDR3aa: CASSLEVGNTGELFF

j_gene: TRBJ2-7
v_gene: TRBV7-9
len: 15
CDR3aa: CASSNAERGRVEQYF

j_gene: TRBJ2-4
v_gene: TRBV5-1
len: 14
CDR3aa: CASSARGSKNIQYF

j_gene: TRBJ1-4
v_gene: TRBV20-1
len: 17
CDR3aa: CSARVVGVTATNEKLFF

j_gene: TRBJ2-6
v_gene: TRBV30
len: 13
CDR3aa: CAWSGSGANVLTF

j_gene: TRBJ2-3
v_gene: TRBV5-4
len: 17
CDR3aa: CASSLVYLAGIRDTQYF

j_gene: TRBJ2-1
v_gene: TRBV11-3
len: 16
CDR3aa: CASSPPGWRPHNEQFF

j_gene: TRBJ2-2
v_gene: TRBV7-9
len: 15
CDR3aa: CASSLARLGTGELFF

j_gene: TRBJ2-1
v_gene: TRBV12-3/TRBV12-4
len: 18
CDR3aa: CASSFMEGRFLRYNEQFF

j_gene: TRBJ1-1
v_gene: TRBV7-9
len: 16
CDR3aa: CASSPQEWAANTEAFF

j_gene: TRBJ1-2
v_gene: TRBV19
len: 14
CDR3aa: CASGRQGRNYGYTF

j_gene: TRBJ2-7
v_gene: TRBV27
len: 17
CDR3aa: CASRMKPPGQGIYEQYF

j_gene: TRBJ2-7
v_gene: TRBV27
len: 14
CDR3aa: CATRHREGPYEQYF

j_gene: TRBJ1-5
v_gene: TRBV7-9
len: 18
CDR3aa: CASSQIRAGTADSMPQHF

j_gene: TRBJ2-2
v_gene: TRBV12-3/TRBV12-4
len: 16
CDR3aa: CASSQYGASNTGELFF

j_gene: TRBJ2-5
v_gene: TRBV6-5
len: 15
CDR3aa: CARVLQERGQETQYF